These 19 T cell receptor beta chains originate from one sample sequenced in a study of PD-L1 blockade in urothelial cancer. This sample's time point: peripheral blood 6 weeks after treatment start. Clones were read by immunoSEQ multiplex PCR, and TCRdb kept only the in-frame ones, dropping some. The data hold 50,000 or so clones, with around 88% observed a single time. Here the sequenced sample was PBMCs, taken around atezolizumab (anti-PD-L1) treatment. These receptors were taken from a man aged 55-75 years with urothelial cancer.

The genes are TRBV7-2 and TRBJ2-1, with TRBD2 as a possible D gene (7 bases). The CDR3 sequence is 17 residues long. The V and J ends lost 1 base and 7 bases respectively, with 20 bases between them. CDR1 and CDR2 from the germline V gene are SGHTA and FQGNSA. The CDR3 region is CASSLDRRGGARNEQFF. The CDR3 DNA reads TGTGCCAGCAGCTTAGACCGTAGAGGGGGGGCTAGAAATGAGCAGTTCTTC.

The chain joins TRBV18 to TRBJ1-2, with 7 bases matching TRBD1. This CDR3 comprises 15 residues. Germline CDR1 is KGHSH and CDR2 is LQKENI. Losses at the gene ends were 5 bases for V and 2 bases for J; bases not matched to a gene: 8. CDR3 in DNA: TGTGCCAGCTCATTTCCTCCGGGACAGAACTATGGCTACACCTTC. Its translation: CASSFPPGQNYGYTF. The full variable domain, with the rest looked up from reference TRBV18 and TRBJ1-2, is NAGVMQNPRHLVRRRGQEARLRCSPMKGHSHVYWYRQLPEEGLKFMVYLQKENIIDESGMPKERFSAEFPKEGPSILRIQQVVRGDSAAYFCASSFPPGQNYGYTFGSGTRLTVV.

The rearrangement uses TRBV27 and TRBJ1-3; 9 nucleotides line up with TRBD1. V dropped 6 bases and J dropped 1; count of bases not matched to a gene: 7. CDR1 is MNHEY and CDR2 is SMNVEV in the germline V gene (reference sequence). The CDR3 is 16 amino acids. The DNA of the CDR3 is TGTGCCAGCAGGGGCACGGACAGGGGATCTGGAAACACCATATATTTT. Its translation is CASRGTDRGSGNTIYF.

The chain is built from TRBV7-8 and TRBJ1-3; D is ambiguous. V was trimmed by 5 bases and J by 2 bases, leaving 16 bases between them. The CDR3 totals 16 residues. The germline gives CDR1 SGHVS, CDR2 FQNEAQ. This CDR3 is CASSLEAWGAGNTIYF. Written as DNA, the CDR3 is TGTGCCAGCAGCCTGGAGGCTTGGGGTGCTGGAAACACCATATATTTT. Full variable domain (remainder filled in from reference TRBV7-8 and TRBJ1-3): GAGVSQSPRYKVAKRGQDVALRCDPISGHVSLFWYQQALGQGPEFLTYFQNEAQLDKSGLPSDRFFAERPEGSVSTLKIQRTQQEDSAVYLCASSLEAWGAGNTIYFGEGSWLTVV.

The chain joins TRBV11-3 to TRBJ1-6; D is unresolved. V was shortened by 4 bases and J by 10 bases, with 20 bases between the two germline ends. Per the germline V gene, CDR1 is SGHNT and CDR2 is YENEEA. The CDR3 runs 16 residues. Written as DNA, the CDR3 is TGTGCCAGCAGCTCGAGTGAGATCGGAGTTAGCTCACCCCTCCACTTT. Its translation: CASSSSEIGVSSPLHF.

This clone was seen a single time. The gene calls are TRBV5-1 and TRBJ2-1; 12 positions agree with TRBD2. J was trimmed by 3 bases and V by 4 bases; bases with no gene match: 5. CDR1 is SGHRS, CDR2 YFSETQ, per germline. The CDR3 totals 16 residues. The CDR3 protein is CASSITSGGRYNEQFF. The CDR3 bases are TGCGCCAGCAGCATCACTAGCGGGGGGCGCTACAATGAGCAGTTCTTC.

The rearrangement uses TRBV6-5 and TRBJ1-1, with D unresolved. V was pared by 0 bases and J by 4 bases, with 12 bases between. CDR3 length: 15 residues. CDR1 and CDR2 from the germline V gene are MNHEY and SVGAGI. The DNA for the CDR3 is TGTGCCAGCAGTTACTCGAAATGGAGATCCACTGAAGCTTTCTTT. Translated, it gives CASSYSKWRSTEAFF.

The CDR3 DNA reads as TGTGCCAGCAGCGTGAATGCGGGAAGGGAGACCCAGTACTTC. Protein: CASSVNAGRETQYF. The chain combines TRBV9 with TRBJ2-5, with D possibly being TRBD2 (6 bases). V was trimmed by 2 bases and J by 5 bases, leaving 13 bases between them. Germline V gene data show CDR1 as SGDLS and CDR2 as YYNGEE. The CDR3 is 14 residues long.

The chain uses TRBV19 and TRBJ2-4; D is perhaps TRBD2 (5 bases). Trimming cost V 4 bases and J 7 bases, with 11 bases left between them. The CDR3 totals 13 residues. Germline-derived CDR1 and CDR2 are LNHDA and SQIVND (reference sequence). In DNA form, the CDR3 reads TGTGCCAGTAGTAGGCTCGAGCGGAACATTCAGTACTTC. It codes for CASSRLERNIQYF.

This clone appeared a single time. The chain joins TRBV5-1 to TRBJ2-1, with D maybe TRBD1 (5 bases). The ends were cut back, 7 bases at V and 6 bases at J, with 14 bases in the middle. CDR3 size: 13 residues. The germline gives CDR1 SGHRS, CDR2 YFSETQ. In nucleotides, the CDR3 is TGCGCCAGCCGACAGAATACAGGCAATGAGCAGTTCTTC. Protein product: CASRQNTGNEQFF.

Only a few counts were recorded for this clone. The genes are TRBV6-5 and TRBJ1-6; perhaps TRBD1 as D (6 bases). Germline V gene lookup returns CDR1 MNHEY and CDR2 SVGAGI. The CDR3 length is 16 residues. The V end lost 0 bases, the J end lost 6 bases, and 12 bases lay between the germline ends. The CDR3, as DNA: TGTGCCAGCAGTTACTCGGGGACACAACGTAATTCACCCCTCCACTTT. Encoded protein: CASSYSGTQRNSPLHF.

The CDR3 spells CASSLAGRKNNEQFF. CDR3 DNA sequence: TGTGCCAGCAGCCTCGCGGGACGGAAGAACAATGAGCAGTTCTTC. This sequence joins TRBV7-9 and TRBJ2-1; D is perhaps TRBD2 (6 bases). This CDR3 has 15 residues. V gave up 5 bases and J gave up 5 bases, with 16 bases separating them. Germline lookup yields CDR1 SEHNR and CDR2 FQNEAQ (reference sequence).

V and J are TRBV9 and TRBJ2-5; no clear D. The V gene's germline CDR1 is SGDLS and CDR2 YYNGEE. Trimming removed 0 bases from V and 1 base from J, with 10 bases in between. The length of the CDR3 is 15 residues. CDR3 nucleotides: TGTGCCAGCAGCGTAGTGTCAGCGTTCCAAGAGACCCAGTACTTC. Residues: CASSVVSAFQETQYF.

This sequence joins TRBV2 and TRBJ2-7; 9 bases agree with TRBD2. V trimming: 5 bases; J trimming: 5 bases; junction bases outside the gene matches: 10. The germline V gene encodes CDR1 SNHLY and CDR2 FYNNEI. CDR3 length: 15 amino acids. Here the CDR3 DNA reads TGTGCCAGCAGTCAGGCCGGTAGCGGGGGCGACGAGCAGTACTTC. Its translation is CASSQAGSGGDEQYF.

The count of this clone is one. V and J are TRBV7-2 and TRBJ1-4; the match to TRBD1 covers 9 bases. Germline V gene lookup returns CDR1 SGHTA and CDR2 FQGNSA. V shed 5 bases and J 9 bases; nucleotides not matched to a gene: 10. CDR3 size: 15 residues. The CDR3 loop is CASSPPGQGRQKLFF. DNA of the CDR3: TGTGCCAGCAGCCCACCTGGACAGGGGAGACAAAAACTGTTTTTT.

The chain recombines TRBV28 with TRBJ2-5; TRBD2 matches 8 bases. After removal of 5 bases from V and 3 bases from J, the junction contained 8 bases not matched to a gene. Germline V gives CDR1 MDHEN, CDR2 SYDVKM. CDR3 size: 15 residues. CDR3 nucleotide sequence: TGTGCCAGCAGTCCCCCCCCAGCGGGAGAAGAGACCCAGTACTTC. It translates to CASSPPPAGEETQYF.

This chain joins TRBV11-2 and TRBJ2-7; no clear D. Trimming cost V 1 base and J 6 bases, with 13 bases left between them. This CDR3 spans 14 amino acids. Germline CDR1 is SGHAT and CDR2 is FQNNGV. The CDR3 coding sequence is TGTGCCAGCAGCTTAGTAGTGACTCCCCCCGAGCAGTACTTC. Protein sequence: CASSLVVTPPEQYF.

V and J are TRBV11-2 and TRBJ1-2; 8 bases map to TRBD1. The germline V gene encodes CDR1 SGHAT and CDR2 FQNNGV. V shed 0 bases and J 8 bases; nucleotides not matched to a gene: 5. This CDR3 spans 14 amino acids. The CDR3 sequence is CASSLDRGPGGYTF. The CDR3 DNA follows: TGTGCCAGCAGCTTAGACAGGGGGCCTGGGGGCTACACCTTC. Combining the CDR3 with reference TRBV11-2 and TRBJ1-2 gives the whole variable domain EAGVAQSPRYKIIEKRQSVAFWCNPISGHATLYWYQQILGQGPKLLIQFQNNGVVDDSQLPKDRFSAERLKGVDSTLKIQPAKLEDSAVYLCASSLDRGPGGYTFGSGTRLTVV.

The rearrangement links TRBV5-5 to TRBJ1-2; weak D call: TRBD1 (5 bases). Germline assignment: CDR1 SGHKS and CDR2 YYEKEE (reference sequence). The CDR3 runs 13 residues. V lost 3 bases and J lost 2, with 8 bases in between. Written as DNA, the CDR3 is TGTGCCAGCAGCTCCCGGACAAACTATGGCTACACCTTC. This codes for CASSSRTNYGYTF.